This T cell receptor beta chain was identified in a study of cytomegalovirus exposure and HLA in healthy donors. As to this clone: Its antigen is undetermined. One junction end disagrees with the germline gene, perhaps due to a read error.

The CDR3 sequence is 16 residues long. Germline V lookup: CDR1 MNHEY, CDR2 SMNVEV (reference sequence). Researchers ran the PCR with 60 Vbeta and 13 Jbeta primers. Profiling relied on immunoSEQ multiplex PCR, and the TCRdb table lists in-frame clones only, not all of them. The sample lists 150,000 to 170,000 clones, under 85% seen once, with 2.5% to 3% in the top ten. Study outcomes and limitations: A few CMV-associated chains were confirmed in vitro to be specific for CMV antigens.

The receptor was derived from a man aged 18 to 29 in good health and CMV-seronegative. This sequence joins TRBV27 and TRBJ2-4; D ambiguous. Input material: PBMCs. The CDR3 reads CASSSIPGFAKNSQYF. In DNA form, the CDR3 reads TGTGCCAGCAGTTCCATCCCCGGTTTCGCCAAAAACAGTCAGTACTTC.